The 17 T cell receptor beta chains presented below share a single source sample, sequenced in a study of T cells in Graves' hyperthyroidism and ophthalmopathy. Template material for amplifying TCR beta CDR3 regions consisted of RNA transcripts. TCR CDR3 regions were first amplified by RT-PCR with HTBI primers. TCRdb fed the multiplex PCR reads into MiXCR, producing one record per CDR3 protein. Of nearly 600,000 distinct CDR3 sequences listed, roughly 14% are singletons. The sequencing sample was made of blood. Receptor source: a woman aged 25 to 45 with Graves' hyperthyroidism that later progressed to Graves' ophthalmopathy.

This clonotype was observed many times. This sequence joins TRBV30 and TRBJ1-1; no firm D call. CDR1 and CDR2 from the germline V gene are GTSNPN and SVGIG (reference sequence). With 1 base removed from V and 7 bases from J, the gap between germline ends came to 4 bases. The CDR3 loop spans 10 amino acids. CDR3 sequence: CAWSGGEAFF. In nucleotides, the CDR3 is TGTGCCTGGAGTGGGGGTGAAGCTTTCTTT.

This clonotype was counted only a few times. Here the CDR3 DNA reads TGTGCCAGCTCCTTACGGGAGGCGGACCGCTACACCTTC. Translated, it gives CASSLREADRYTF. This rearrangement joins TRBV6-4 to TRBJ1-2; D unresolved. Germline-derived CDR1 and CDR2 are MRHNA and SNTAGT. The CDR3 has 13 amino acids. With 8 bases removed from V and 9 bases from J, the gap between germline ends came to 19 bases.

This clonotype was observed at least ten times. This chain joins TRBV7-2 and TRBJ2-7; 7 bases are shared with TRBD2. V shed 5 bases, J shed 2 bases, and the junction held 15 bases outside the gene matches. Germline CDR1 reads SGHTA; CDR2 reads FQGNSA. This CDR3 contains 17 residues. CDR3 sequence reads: CASSPPLQERGTYEQYF. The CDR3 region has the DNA TGTGCCAGCAGCCCCCCCTTGCAGGAGCGGGGAACCTACGAGCAGTACTTC.

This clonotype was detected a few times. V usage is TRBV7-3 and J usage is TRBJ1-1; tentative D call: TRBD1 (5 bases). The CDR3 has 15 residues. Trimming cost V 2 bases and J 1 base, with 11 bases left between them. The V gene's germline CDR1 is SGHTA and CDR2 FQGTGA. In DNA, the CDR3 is TGTGCCAGCAGCTTAGAGGGAGGGGCGAACACTGAAGCTTTCTTT. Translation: CASSLEGGANTEAFF.

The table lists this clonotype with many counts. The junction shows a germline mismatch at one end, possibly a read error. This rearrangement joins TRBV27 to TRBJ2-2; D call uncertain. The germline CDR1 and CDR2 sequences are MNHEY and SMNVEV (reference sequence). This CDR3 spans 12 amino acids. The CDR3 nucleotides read TGCGCCAGCAGCTTGGCCCCCGGGGAGCTGTTTTTT. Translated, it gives CASSLAPGELFF.

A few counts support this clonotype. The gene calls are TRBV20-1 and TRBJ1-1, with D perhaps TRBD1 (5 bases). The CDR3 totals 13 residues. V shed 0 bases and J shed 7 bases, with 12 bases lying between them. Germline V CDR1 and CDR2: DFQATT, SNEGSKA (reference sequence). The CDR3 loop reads CSAREGVGGEAFF. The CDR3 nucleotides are TGCAGTGCTAGAGAGGGGGTCGGGGGTGAAGCTTTCTTT.

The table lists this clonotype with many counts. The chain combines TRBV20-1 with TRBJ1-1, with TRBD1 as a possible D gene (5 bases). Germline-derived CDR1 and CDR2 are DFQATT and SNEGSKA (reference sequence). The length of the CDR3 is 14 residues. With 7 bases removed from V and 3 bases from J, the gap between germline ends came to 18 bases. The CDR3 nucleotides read TGCAGTGTTACCCGGGAGCAGGGACACACTGAAGCTTTCTTT. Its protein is CSVTREQGHTEAFF.

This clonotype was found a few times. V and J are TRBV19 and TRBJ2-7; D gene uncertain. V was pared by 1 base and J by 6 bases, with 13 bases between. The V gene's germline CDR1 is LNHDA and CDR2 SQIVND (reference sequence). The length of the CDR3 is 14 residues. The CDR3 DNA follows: TGTGCCAGTAGTATAGGGCCGCTTGGGTCCGAGCAGTACTTC. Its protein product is CASSIGPLGSEQYF.

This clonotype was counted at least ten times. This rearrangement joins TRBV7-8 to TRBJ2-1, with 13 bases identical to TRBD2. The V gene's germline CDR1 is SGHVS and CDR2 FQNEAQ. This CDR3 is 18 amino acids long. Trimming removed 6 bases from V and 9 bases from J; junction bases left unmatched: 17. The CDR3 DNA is TGTGCCAGCAGTGCCGGGACTAGCGGGACCCTGAGAACAGTTGAGCAGTTCTTC. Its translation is CASSAGTSGTLRTVEQFF.

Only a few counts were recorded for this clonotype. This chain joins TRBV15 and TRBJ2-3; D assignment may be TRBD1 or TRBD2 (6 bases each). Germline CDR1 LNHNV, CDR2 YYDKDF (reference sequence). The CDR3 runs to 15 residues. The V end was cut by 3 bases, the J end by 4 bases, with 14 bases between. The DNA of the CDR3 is TGTGCCACCAGCAGCGGGGGAAGGGGGGCAGATACGCAGTATTTT. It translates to CATSSGGRGADTQYF. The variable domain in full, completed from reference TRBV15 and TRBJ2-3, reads DAMVIQNPRYQVTQFGKPVTLSCSQTLNHNVMYWYQQKSSQAPKLLFHYYDKDFNNEADTPDNFQSRRPNTSFCFLDIRSPGLGDTAMYLCATSSGGRGADTQYFGPGTRLTVL.

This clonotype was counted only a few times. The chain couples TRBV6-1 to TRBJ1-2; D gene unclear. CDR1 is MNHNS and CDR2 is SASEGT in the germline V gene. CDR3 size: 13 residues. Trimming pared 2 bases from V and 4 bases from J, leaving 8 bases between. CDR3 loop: CASSEWEFYGYTF. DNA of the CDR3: TGTGCCAGCAGTGAATGGGAATTCTATGGCTACACCTTC.

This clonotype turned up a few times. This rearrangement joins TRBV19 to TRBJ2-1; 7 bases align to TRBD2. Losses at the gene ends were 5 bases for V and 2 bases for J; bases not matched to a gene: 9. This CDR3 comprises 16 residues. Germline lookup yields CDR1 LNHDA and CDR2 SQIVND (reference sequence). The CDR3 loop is CASSPTSSGAYNEQFF. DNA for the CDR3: TGTGCCAGTAGTCCAACCTCTAGCGGAGCCTACAATGAGCAGTTCTTC.

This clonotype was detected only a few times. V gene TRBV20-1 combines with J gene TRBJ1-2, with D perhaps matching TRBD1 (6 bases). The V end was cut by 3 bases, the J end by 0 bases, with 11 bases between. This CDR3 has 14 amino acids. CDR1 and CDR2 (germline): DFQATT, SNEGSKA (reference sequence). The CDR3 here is CSASWTAANYGYTF. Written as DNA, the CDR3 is TGCAGTGCTAGCTGGACAGCAGCTAACTATGGCTACACCTTC.

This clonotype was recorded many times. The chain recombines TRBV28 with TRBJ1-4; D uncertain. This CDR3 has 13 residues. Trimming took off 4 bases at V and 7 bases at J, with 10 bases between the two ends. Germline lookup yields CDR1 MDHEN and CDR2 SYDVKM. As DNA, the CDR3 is TGTGCCAGCAGTTGGGGAGGAGCTGAAAAACTGTTTTTT. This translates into CASSWGGAEKLFF. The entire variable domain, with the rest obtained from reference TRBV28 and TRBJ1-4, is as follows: DVKVTQSSRYLVKRTGEKVFLECVQDMDHENMFWYRQDPGLGLRLIYFSYDVKMKEKGDIPEGYSVSREKKERFSLILESASTNQTSMYLCASSWGGAEKLFFGSGTQLSVL.

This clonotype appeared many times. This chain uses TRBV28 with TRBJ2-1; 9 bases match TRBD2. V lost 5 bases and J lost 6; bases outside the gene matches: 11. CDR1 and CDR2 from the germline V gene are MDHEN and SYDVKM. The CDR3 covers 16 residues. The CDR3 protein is CASSTASGITVNEQFF. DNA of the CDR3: TGTGCCAGCAGTACGGCTAGCGGGATAACGGTCAATGAGCAGTTCTTC.

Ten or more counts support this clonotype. CDR3 nucleotide sequence: TGTGCCAGCAGGACCACAGGGGGCAGTTACGAGCAGTACTTC. The encoded protein is CASRTTGGSYEQYF. This rearrangement joins TRBV7-9 to TRBJ2-7, with TRBD1 matching over 9 bases. The V segment lost 6 bases and the J segment 4 bases; nucleotides outside the gene matches: 7. Germline CDR1 SEHNR, CDR2 FQNEAQ (reference sequence). The CDR3 loop spans 14 amino acids. Full variable domain (missing parts from reference TRBV7-9 and TRBJ2-7): DTGVSQNPRHKITKRGQNVTFRCDPISEHNRLYWYRQTLGQGPEFLTYFQNEAQLEKSRLLSDRFSAERPKGSFSTLEIQRTEQGDSAMYLCASRTTGGSYEQYFGPGTRLTVT.

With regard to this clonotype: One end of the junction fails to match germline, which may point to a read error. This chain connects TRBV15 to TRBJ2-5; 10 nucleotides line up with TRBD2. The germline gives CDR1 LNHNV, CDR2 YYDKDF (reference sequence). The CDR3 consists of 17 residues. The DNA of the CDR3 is TGTGCCATCAGCAGAGTGAGTCTAGCGGGAGCTGGAAAGACCCAGTACTTC. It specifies CAISRVSLAGAGKTQYF.